These T cell receptor beta chains were read from a single sample in a study of technical replicates of blood from a few donors. Only in-frame clones appear in the TCRdb table, and some are missing; sequencing was by immunoSEQ multiplex PCR. The profile covers 60,000 to 80,000 clones, with roughly nine tenths appearing a single time and about 0.4% taken by the ten largest. Sequenced input: T cells isolated from PBMCs. The receptors originated from a human donor in good health. The CDR3 runs from the conserved cysteine through the conserved F or W. A D gene is named only where the DNA matches it firmly. Clone size is shown for a subset of rows, as once, few, many or a class of expanded clone.

D gene: .; J gene: TRBJ2-7; clone size: .; V gene: TRBV5-1; CDR3 protein: CASSSDNSYEQYF; CDR3 DNA: TGCGCCAGCAGCTCGGACAACTCCTACGAGCAGTACTTC
D gene: TRBD2; J gene: TRBJ2-1; clone size: .; V gene: TRBV9; CDR3 protein: CASSGMGLAGEEQFF; CDR3 DNA: TGTGCCAGCAGCGGTATGGGACTAGCGGGAGAGGAGCAGTTCTTC
D gene: TRBD1; J gene: TRBJ2-1; clone size: few; V gene: TRBV6-5; CDR3 protein: CASSNDRGQDNEQFF; CDR3 DNA: TGTGCCAGCAGTAACGACAGGGGTCAAGACAATGAGCAGTTCTTC
D gene: .; J gene: TRBJ1-3; clone size: .; V gene: TRBV5-1; CDR3 protein: CASSLAGKGNTIYF; CDR3 DNA: TGCGCCAGCAGCTTGGCGGGGAAGGGAAACACCATATATTTT
D gene: .; J gene: TRBJ2-2; clone size: .; V gene: TRBV7-3; CDR3 protein: CASSPPGMNTGELFF; CDR3 DNA: TGTGCCAGCAGCCCACCGGGAATGAACACCGGGGAGCTGTTTTTT
D gene: .; J gene: TRBJ2-2; clone size: .; V gene: TRBV7-3; CDR3 protein: CASSRWTFAGDGELFF; CDR3 DNA: TGTGCCAGCAGCCGCTGGACTTTTGCAGGCGACGGGGAGCTGTTTTTT
D gene: .; J gene: TRBJ2-3; clone size: .; V gene: TRBV11-3; CDR3 protein: CASSSSTPDTQYF; CDR3 DNA: TGTGCCAGCAGCTCATCGACACCAGATACGCAGTATTTT
D gene: TRBD2; J gene: TRBJ2-5; clone size: .; V gene: TRBV7-3; CDR3 protein: CASSSSSGSPPMTQYF; CDR3 DNA: TGTGCCAGCAGCTCATCTAGCGGGAGTCCTCCGATGACCCAGTACTTC
D gene: TRBD1; J gene: TRBJ1-1; clone size: .; V gene: TRBV9; CDR3 protein: CASSAGQGVNTEAFF; CDR3 DNA: TGTGCCAGCAGCGCGGGACAGGGGGTAAACACTGAAGCTTTCTTT
D gene: TRBD1; J gene: TRBJ2-6; clone size: .; V gene: TRBV14; CDR3 protein: CASSLRQGQGMGAGANVLTF; CDR3 DNA: TGTGCCAGCAGCCTTAGGCAAGGACAGGGTATGGGGGCTGGGGCCAACGTCCTGACTTTC
D gene: .; J gene: TRBJ2-2; clone size: .; V gene: TRBV6-1; CDR3 protein: CASSEDARAGELFF; CDR3 DNA: TGTGCCAGCAGTGAAGATGCCAGGGCCGGGGAGCTGTTTTTT
D gene: .; J gene: TRBJ1-4; clone size: .; V gene: TRBV9; CDR3 protein: CASSVSGFTSNEKLFF; CDR3 DNA: TGTGCCAGCAGCGTATCAGGGTTTACGTCTAATGAAAAACTGTTTTTT
D gene: .; J gene: TRBJ2-7; clone size: .; V gene: TRBV29-1; CDR3 protein: CSVETGLRSYEQYF; CDR3 DNA: TGCAGCGTAGAAACAGGTTTGAGGTCCTACGAGCAGTACTTC
D gene: TRBD1; J gene: TRBJ2-1; clone size: .; V gene: TRBV4-3; CDR3 protein: CASSPQGNEQFF; CDR3 DNA: TGCGCCAGCAGCCCACAGGGGAATGAGCAGTTCTTC
D gene: TRBD1; J gene: TRBJ1-2; clone size: .; V gene: TRBV9; CDR3 protein: CASSVEGQGGYTF; CDR3 DNA: TGTGCCAGCAGCGTAGAGGGACAGGGGGGCTACACCTTC
D gene: TRBD2; J gene: TRBJ2-7; clone size: .; V gene: TRBV2; CDR3 protein: CATGQGLSYEQYF; CDR3 DNA: TGTGCCACCGGTCAGGGACTATCCTACGAGCAGTACTTC